This TCR beta chain was obtained from a study of response to subunit inactivated influenza vaccine. TCRdb reprocessed the RT-PCR reads with MiXCR, giving one entry per CDR3 protein. The sample consists of just under 250,000 distinct CDR3 sequences, more than 9% of them appearing once. V dropped 10 bases and J dropped 2; count of bases not matched to a gene: 8. The CDR3 has 17 amino acids. The germline V gene encodes CDR1 ENHRY and CDR2 SYGVKD. General observations from the study: The authors suggested that every seasonal influenza vaccination recruits few new T cells.

This clonotype was observed at least ten times. Antigen unknown. The receptor comes from a man over 45 who received an inactivated influenza vaccine. Sample: non-naive T cells sorted from PBMCs, taken 14 days before vaccination. This chain links TRBV10-3 with TRBJ2-6, with 13 bases lining up with TRBD2. The DNA for the CDR3 is TGTGCCACCAGGGGCACTAGCGGGGGGGCTGGGGCCAACGTCCTGACTTTC. Its translation: CATRGTSGGAGANVLTF.